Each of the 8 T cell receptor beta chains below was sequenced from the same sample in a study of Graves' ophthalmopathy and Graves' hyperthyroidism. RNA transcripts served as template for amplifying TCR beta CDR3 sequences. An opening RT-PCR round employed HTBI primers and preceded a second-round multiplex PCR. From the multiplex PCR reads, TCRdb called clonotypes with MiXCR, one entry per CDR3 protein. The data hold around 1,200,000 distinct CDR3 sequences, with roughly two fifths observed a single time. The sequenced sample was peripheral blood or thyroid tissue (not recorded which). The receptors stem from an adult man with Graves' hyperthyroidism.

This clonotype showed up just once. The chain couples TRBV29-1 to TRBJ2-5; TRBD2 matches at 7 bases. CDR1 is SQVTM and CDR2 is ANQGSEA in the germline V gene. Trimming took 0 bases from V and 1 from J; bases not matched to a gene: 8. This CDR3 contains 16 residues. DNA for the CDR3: TGCAGCGTTGAAGATCGAATGGCTAGCGGCCAAGAGACCCAGTACTTC. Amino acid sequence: CSVEDRMASGQETQYF.

Here the CDR3 DNA reads TGTGCCAGCAGCTTAGGCCCCACAGGCCCCCCGGGGGCCCTCCACTTT. Encoded protein: CASSLGPTGPPGALHF. The rearrangement links TRBV7-2 to TRBJ1-6, with a weak D call TRBD1 (5 bases). This CDR3 region has 16 residues. In germline, CDR1 is SGHTA, CDR2 FQGNSA. Trimming took 1 base from V and 14 from J, leaving 21 bases between them.

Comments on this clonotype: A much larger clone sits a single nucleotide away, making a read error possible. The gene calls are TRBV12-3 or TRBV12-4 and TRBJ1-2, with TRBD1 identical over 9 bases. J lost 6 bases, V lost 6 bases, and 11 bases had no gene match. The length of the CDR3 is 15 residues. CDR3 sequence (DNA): TGTGCCAGCAGGGCATACGGGACAGGGTTTGATGGCTACACCTTC. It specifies CASRAYGTGFDGYTF.

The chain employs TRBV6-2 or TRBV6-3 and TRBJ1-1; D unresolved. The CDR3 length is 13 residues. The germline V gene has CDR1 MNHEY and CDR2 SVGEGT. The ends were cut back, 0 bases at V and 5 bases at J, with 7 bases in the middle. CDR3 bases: TGTGCCAGCAGTTACTCGAGTGTTACTGAAGCTTTCTTT. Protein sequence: CASSYSSVTEAFF.

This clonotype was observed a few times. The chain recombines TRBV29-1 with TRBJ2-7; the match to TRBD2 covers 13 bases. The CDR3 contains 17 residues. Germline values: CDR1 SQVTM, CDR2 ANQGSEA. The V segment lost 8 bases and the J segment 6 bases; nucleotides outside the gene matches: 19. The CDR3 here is CSTVGTSGVALRGEQYF. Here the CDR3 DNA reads TGCAGCACTGTCGGGACTAGCGGGGTGGCCCTCCGGGGCGAGCAGTACTTC.

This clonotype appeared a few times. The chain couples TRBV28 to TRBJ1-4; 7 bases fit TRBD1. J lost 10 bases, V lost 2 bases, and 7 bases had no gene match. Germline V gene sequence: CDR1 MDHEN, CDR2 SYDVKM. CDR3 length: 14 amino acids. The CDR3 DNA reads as TGTGCCAGCAGTTTAGGAGGGGGCGCCGGAAAACTGTTTTTT. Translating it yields CASSLGGGAGKLFF. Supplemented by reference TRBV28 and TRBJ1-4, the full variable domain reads DVKVTQSSRYLVKRTGEKVFLECVQDMDHENMFWYRQDPGLGLRLIYFSYDVKMKEKGDIPEGYSVSREKKERFSLILESASTNQTSMYLCASSLGGGAGKLFFGSGTQLSVL.

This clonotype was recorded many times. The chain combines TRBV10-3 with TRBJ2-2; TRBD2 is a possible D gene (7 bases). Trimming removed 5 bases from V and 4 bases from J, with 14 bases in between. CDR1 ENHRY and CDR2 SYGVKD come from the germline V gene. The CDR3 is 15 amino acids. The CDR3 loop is CAISKGGPVTGELFF. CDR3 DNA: TGTGCCATCAGTAAGGGGGGGCCGGTCACCGGGGAGCTGTTTTTT.

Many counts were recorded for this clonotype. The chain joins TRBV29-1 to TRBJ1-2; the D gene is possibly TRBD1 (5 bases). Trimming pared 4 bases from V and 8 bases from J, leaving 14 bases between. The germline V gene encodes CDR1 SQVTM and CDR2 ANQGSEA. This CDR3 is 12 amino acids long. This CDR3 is CSVAGGSNGYTF. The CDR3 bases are TGCAGCGTTGCGGGGGGAAGTAACGGCTACACCTTC.